The source of this T cell receptor beta chain is a study of read filtering for tumor transcriptome and immune sequencing. Across the whole study: Under 10 patients were R-ISS I, roughly 15 were R-ISS II, 6 or 7 were R-ISS III. RNA-seq yielded only about 80 to 1,400 TCR reads, IR-seq about 3.5 to 11 million.

About this clonotype itself: Its antigen remains unidentified.

V lost 0 bases to trimming and J lost 5 bases, with 16 bases between them. CDR1 and CDR2 from the germline V gene are SGHDN and FVKESK. This CDR3 is 16 amino acids long. Overall study results and limits: Single-read clonotypes: about 81.9% of IR-seq clonotypes (roughly 3.2% of reads), 74.6% of RNA-seq clonotypes (under 50% of reads). RNA-seq captured clonotypes less deeply and reliably than IR-seq.

The library was built from roughly 400 ng RNA with molecular barcoded adaptors for alpha/delta and beta/gamma chains. MiXCR, applied by TCRdb to the reads, yields one record per CDR3 protein. The sample includes roughly 68,000 distinct CDR3 sequences, over 11% of them seen just once. The receptor was isolated from a donor at least 40 years old with multiple myeloma. This rearrangement joins TRBV14 to TRBJ1-1, with D perhaps TRBD1 (5 bases). The sample taken for sequencing was a population of CD138-negative cells sorted from bone marrow. The CDR3 DNA reads TGTGCCAGCAGCCAAGAACGTCCAGGGTTGTATACTGAAGCTTTCTTT. Its translation: CASSQERPGLYTEAFF. The full variable domain, in which reference TRBV14 and TRBJ1-1 provide the parts outside the CDR3, is EAGVTQFPSHSVIEKGQTVTLRCDPISGHDNLYWYRRVMGKEIKFLLHFVKESKQDESGMPNNRFLAERTGGTYSTLKVQPAELEDSGVYFCASSQERPGLYTEAFFGQGTRLTVV.